This TCR beta chain originates from a study of blood T cells in healthy people across ages. Study-wide findings and caveats: Per million T cells, the diversity of TCR beta decreased roughly linearly as age advanced. Diversity figures derived from one million T cells were judged to underestimate the true value.

Germline CDR1 SGHRS, CDR2 YFSETQ. The V gene lost 0 bases and the J gene lost 0 bases, with 7 bases spanning the gap. The CDR3 is 15 residues long. This clonotype was observed at least ten times. As yet, its antigen is unknown. Through a sample-barcoded 5' primer and a J-beta primer mix, a second PCR was run for roughly 7 to 11 cycles. At least 3 million CDR3-containing paired-end reads were obtained per sample. TCRdb fed the 5' RACE reads into MiXCR, producing one record per CDR3 protein. The sample yields roughly 680,000 distinct CDR3 sequences, more than 20% seen once. This chain links TRBV5-1 with TRBJ2-1, with D hard to call. This TCR came from a man aged 65-85 years in good health. Input material: blood. The CDR3 region has the DNA TGCGCCAGCAGCTTGGGTGAGAGCTCCTACAATGAGCAGTTCTTC. Translated: CASSLGESSYNEQFF.